This TCR beta chain was obtained from a study of metastatic and nonmetastatic thyroid tumors. Study background: A comparison of repertoires was made across blood and tumor or nodule tissue from malignant and benign thyroid patients. The study's findings and limits: Malignant thyroid tumors reportedly had TCR beta diversity that was significantly higher than in benign nodules, in blood and tumor.

This clone came up many times. Antigen specificity is unknown. Under the authors' procedure: Clinicopathological groups supplied CDR3 differences that were used to build a distant-metastasis classifier for papillary thyroid cancer. TCRdb re-called clones via MiXCR from the PCR reads. What appears here as the V and J calls and clone size reflects TCRdb's work, not the paper's. Of around 30,000 clones in the sample, more than 20% were seen once. Each patient came to thyroid surgery without any prior treatment (of any kind). The TCR comes from a female donor with papillary thyroid cancer or a benign thyroid nodule (not recorded which). Some clones in this sample may be carry-over from other donors' samples. The sequenced sample was blood.

The CDR3 protein is CASSSDRRYGYTF. CDR3 DNA sequence: TGTGCCAGCAGCTCCGACAGGAGGTATGGCTACACCTTC. This sequence joins TRBV28 and TRBJ1-2; possible D gene TRBD1, 6 bases. Germline V gene lookup returns CDR1 MDHEN and CDR2 SYDVKM. Trimming left V 6 bases short and J 5 bases short, with 13 bases between. This CDR3 has 13 amino acids.